The sequence of this T cell receptor beta chain was determined in a study of monozygotic twins with inflammatory bowel disease. Germline CDR1 is DFQATT and CDR2 is SNEGSKA (reference sequence). The CDR3 contains 13 residues. TCRdb reanalyzed the 5' RACE reads and collapses them to one entry per CDR3 protein, without DNA. This table holds 440,000 or so distinct CDR3 sequences. This chain uses TRBV20-1 with TRBJ1-1. The sequenced material came from blood. This TCR was sampled from a human donor with ulcerative colitis or Crohn's disease, or a healthy co-twin of an affected twin (not recorded which). CDR3 amino acids: CSARDRMNTEAFF.